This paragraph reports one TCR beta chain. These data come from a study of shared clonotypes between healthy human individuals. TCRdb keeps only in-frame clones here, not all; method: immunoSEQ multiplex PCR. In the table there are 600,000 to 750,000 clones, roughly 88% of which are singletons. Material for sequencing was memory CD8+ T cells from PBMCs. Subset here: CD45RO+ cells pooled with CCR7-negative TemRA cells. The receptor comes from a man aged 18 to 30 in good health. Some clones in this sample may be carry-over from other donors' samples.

In nucleotides, the CDR3 is TGTGCCAGCAGCCCCTTGGTCGACGGCTATGGCTACACCTTC. It specifies CASSPLVDGYGYTF. This chain joins TRBV5-5 and TRBJ1-2; no firm D call. Trimming left V 4 bases short and J 4 bases short, with 14 bases between. Germline CDR1 reads SGHKS; CDR2 reads YYEKEE (reference sequence). This CDR3 has 14 amino acids.